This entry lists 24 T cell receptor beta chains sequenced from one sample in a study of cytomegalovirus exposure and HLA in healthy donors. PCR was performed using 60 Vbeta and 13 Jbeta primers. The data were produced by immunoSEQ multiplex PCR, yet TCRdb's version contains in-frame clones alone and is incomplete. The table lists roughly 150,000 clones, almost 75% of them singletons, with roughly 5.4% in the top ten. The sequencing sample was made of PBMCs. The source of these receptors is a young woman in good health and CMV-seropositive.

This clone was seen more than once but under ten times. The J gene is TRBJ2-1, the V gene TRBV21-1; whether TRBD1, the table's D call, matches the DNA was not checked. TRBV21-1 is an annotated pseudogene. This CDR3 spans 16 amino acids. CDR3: CASSKERGQYYNEQFF. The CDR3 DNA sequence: TGTGCCAGCAGCAAAGAGAGGGGACAGTACTACAATGAGCAGTTCTTC.

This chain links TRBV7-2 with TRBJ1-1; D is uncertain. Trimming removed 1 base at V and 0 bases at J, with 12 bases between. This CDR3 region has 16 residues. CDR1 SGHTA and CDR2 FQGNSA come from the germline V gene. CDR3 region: CASSLGAFTVNTEAFF. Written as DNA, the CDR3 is TGTGCCAGCAGCTTAGGGGCTTTTACAGTGAACACTGAAGCTTTCTTT.

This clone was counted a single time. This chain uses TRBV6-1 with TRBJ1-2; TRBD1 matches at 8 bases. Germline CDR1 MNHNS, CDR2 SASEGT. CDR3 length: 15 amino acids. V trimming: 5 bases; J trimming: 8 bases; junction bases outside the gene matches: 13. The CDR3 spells CASSPGTQGAEGYTF. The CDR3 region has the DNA TGTGCCAGCAGTCCCGGGACGCAGGGGGCGGAAGGCTACACCTTC.

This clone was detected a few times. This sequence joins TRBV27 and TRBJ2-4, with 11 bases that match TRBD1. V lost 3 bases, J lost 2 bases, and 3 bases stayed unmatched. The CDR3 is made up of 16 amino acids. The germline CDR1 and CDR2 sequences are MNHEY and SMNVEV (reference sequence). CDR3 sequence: CASSFGDRGTKNIQYF. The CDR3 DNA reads TGTGCCAGCAGTTTTGGGGACAGGGGGACCAAAAACATTCAGTACTTC.

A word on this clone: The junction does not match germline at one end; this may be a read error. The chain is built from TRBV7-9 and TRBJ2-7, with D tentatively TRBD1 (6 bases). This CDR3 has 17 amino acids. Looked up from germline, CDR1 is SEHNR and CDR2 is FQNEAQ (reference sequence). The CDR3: CSSSSVLSPDSSYEQYF. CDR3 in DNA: TGTTCCAGCAGCTCAGTCTTATCTCCGGACAGCTCCTACGAGCAGTACTTC.

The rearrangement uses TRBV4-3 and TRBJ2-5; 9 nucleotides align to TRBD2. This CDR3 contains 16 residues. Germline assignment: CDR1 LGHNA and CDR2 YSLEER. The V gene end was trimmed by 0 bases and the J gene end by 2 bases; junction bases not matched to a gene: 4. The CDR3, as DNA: TGCGCCAGCAGCCAAGAAAGGACTAGCGCTCAAGAGACCCAGTACTTC. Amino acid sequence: CASSQERTSAQETQYF.

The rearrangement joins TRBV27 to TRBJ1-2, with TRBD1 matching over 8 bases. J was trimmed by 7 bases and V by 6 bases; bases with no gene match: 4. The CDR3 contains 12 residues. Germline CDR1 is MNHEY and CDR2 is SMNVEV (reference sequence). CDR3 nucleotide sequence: TGTGCCAGCAGCCCGCAGGGGGCTGGCTACACCTTC. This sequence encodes CASSPQGAGYTF.

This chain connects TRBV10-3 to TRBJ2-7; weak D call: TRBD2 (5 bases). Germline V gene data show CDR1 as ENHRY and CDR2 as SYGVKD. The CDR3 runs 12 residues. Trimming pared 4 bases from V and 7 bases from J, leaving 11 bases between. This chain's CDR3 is CAISAPPGEQYF. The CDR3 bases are TGTGCCATCAGTGCCCCCCCGGGGGAGCAGTACTTC.

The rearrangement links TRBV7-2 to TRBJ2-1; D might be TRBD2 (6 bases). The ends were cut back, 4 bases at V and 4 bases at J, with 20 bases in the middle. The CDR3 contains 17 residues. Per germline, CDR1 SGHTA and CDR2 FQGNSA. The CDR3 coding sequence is TGTGCCAGCAGCTCCCGCCCAGGGACTGGCCCGTACAATGAGCAGTTCTTC. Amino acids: CASSSRPGTGPYNEQFF.

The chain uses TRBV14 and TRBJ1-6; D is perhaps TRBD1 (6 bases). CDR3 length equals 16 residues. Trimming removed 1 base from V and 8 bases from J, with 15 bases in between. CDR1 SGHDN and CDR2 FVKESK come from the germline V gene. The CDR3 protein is CASSQVGAGADSPLHF. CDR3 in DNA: TGTGCCAGCAGCCAAGTCGGAGCAGGGGCGGATTCACCCCTCCACTTT.

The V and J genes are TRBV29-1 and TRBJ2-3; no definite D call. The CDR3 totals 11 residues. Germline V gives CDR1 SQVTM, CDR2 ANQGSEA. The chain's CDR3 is CTVHDTDTQYF. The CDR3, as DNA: TGCACAGTTCACGACACAGATACGCAGTATTTT.

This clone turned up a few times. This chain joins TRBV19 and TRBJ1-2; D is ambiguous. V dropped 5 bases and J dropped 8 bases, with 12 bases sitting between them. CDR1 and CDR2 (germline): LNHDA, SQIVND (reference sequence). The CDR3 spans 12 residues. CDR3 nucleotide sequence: TGTGCCAGTAGTTCCGGGGTGGGCGGCTACACCTTC. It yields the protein CASSSGVGGYTF.

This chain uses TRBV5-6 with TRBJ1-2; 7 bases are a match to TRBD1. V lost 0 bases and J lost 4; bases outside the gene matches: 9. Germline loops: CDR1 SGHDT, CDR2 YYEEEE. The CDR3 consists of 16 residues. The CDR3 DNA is TGTGCCAGCAGCTTGGCCCGGGGTCAGGGGGTCTATGGCTACACCTTC. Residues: CASSLARGQGVYGYTF.

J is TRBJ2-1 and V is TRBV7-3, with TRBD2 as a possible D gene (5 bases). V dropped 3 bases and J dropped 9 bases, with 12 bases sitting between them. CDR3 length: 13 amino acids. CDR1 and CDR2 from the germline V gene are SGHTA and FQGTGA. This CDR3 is CASSFRRAGEQFF. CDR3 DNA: TGTGCCAGCAGCTTCCGAAGGGCGGGTGAGCAGTTCTTC.

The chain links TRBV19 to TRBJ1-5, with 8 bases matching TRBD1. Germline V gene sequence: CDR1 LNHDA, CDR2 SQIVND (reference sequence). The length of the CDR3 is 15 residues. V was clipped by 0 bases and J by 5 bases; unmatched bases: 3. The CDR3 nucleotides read TGTGCCAGTAGTATAGATGCAGGGGGCTATCAGCCCCAGCATTTT. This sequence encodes CASSIDAGGYQPQHF. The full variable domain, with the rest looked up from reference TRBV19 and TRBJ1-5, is DGGITQSPKYLFRKEGQNVTLSCEQNLNHDAMYWYRQDPGQGLRLIYYSQIVNDFQKGDIAEGYSVSREKKESFPLTVTSAQKNPTAFYLCASSIDAGGYQPQHFGDGTRLSIL.

The CDR3: CASSLNDGNYGYTF. The CDR3 coding sequence is TGTGCCAGCAGCTTAAACGACGGGAACTATGGCTACACCTTC. The rearrangement links TRBV7-2 to TRBJ1-2; D gene ambiguous. Trimming removed 2 bases at V and 2 bases at J, with 9 bases between. This CDR3 comprises 14 residues. Germline-derived CDR1 and CDR2 are SGHTA and FQGNSA.

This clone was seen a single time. The CDR3 region is CASSYSRSGELFF. The CDR3, as DNA: TGTGCCAGCAGTTACTCGCGTTCCGGGGAGCTGTTTTTT. V and J are TRBV6-6 and TRBJ2-2; D remains ambiguous. The germline gives CDR1 MNHNY, CDR2 SVGAGI (reference sequence). CDR3 length: 13 residues. Between the trimmed V and J ends, which lost 0 bases and 6 bases, there was a span of 5 bases.

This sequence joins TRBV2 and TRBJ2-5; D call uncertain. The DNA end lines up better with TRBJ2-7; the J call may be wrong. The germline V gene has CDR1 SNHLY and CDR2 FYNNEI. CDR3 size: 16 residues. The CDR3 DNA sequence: TGTGCCAGCAGTCTATCCATGCAGTCGGACGACTACGAGCAGTACTTC. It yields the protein CASSLSMQSDDYEQYF.

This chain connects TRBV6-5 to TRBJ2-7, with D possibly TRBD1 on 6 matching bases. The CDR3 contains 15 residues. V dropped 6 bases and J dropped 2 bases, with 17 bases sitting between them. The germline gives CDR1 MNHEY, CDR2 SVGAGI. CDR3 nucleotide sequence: TGTGCCAGCAGAGCCACAGGGTTGAACCCCTACGAGCAGTACTTC. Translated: CASRATGLNPYEQYF.

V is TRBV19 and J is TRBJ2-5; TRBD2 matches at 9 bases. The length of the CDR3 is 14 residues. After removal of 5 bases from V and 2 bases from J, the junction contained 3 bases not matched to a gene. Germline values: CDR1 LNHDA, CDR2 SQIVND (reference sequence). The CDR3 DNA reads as TGTGCCAGTAGTGGACTAGCGCCTCAAGAGACCCAGTACTTC. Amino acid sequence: CASSGLAPQETQYF.

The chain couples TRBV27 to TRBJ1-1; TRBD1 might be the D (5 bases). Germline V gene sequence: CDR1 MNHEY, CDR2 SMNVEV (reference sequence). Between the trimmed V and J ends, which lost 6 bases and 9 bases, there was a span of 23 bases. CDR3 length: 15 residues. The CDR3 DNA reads TGTGCCAGCAGCCCCTTGATAGGCGGGGACGGACAAGCTTTCTTT. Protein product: CASSPLIGGDGQAFF.

CDR3 region: CASSPQTGSGANVLTF. The CDR3 DNA sequence: TGTGCCAGCTCACCACAGACGGGATCCGGGGCCAACGTCCTGACTTTC. The chain couples TRBV18 to TRBJ2-6; a possible D gene is TRBD2 (5 bases). CDR1 is KGHSH, CDR2 LQKENI, per germline. Trimming left V 1 base short and J 4 bases short, with 11 bases between. This CDR3 spans 16 amino acids.

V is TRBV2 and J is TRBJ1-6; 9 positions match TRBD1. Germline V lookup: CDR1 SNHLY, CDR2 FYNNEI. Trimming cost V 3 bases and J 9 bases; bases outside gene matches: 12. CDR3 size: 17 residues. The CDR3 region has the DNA TGTGCCAGCAGTGAGCCGGCACCGGGACAGGGTACTTCACCCCTCCACTTT. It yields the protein CASSEPAPGQGTSPLHF.

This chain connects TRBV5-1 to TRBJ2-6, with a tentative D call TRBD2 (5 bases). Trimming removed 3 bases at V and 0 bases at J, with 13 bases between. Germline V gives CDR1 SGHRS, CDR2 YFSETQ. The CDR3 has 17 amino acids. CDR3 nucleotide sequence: TGCGCCAGCAGCTCGGGCGGGTGGGCCTCTGGGGCCAACGTCCTGACTTTC. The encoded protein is CASSSGGWASGANVLTF. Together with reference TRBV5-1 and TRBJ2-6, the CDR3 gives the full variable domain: KAGVTQTPRYLIKTRGQQVTLSCSPISGHRSVSWYQQTPGQGLQFLFEYFSETQRNKGNFPGRFSGRQFSNSRSEMNVSTLELGDSALYLCASSSGGWASGANVLTFGAGSRLTVL.